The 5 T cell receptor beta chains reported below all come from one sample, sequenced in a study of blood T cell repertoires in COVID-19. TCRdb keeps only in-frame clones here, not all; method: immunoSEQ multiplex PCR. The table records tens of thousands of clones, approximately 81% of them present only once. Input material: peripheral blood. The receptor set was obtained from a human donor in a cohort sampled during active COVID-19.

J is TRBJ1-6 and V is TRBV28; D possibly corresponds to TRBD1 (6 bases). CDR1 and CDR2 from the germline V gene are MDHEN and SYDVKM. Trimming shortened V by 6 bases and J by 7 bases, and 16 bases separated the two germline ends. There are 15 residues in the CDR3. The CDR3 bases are TGTGCCAGCAGACCTGGGAGGGGGGGGAATTCACCCCTCCACTTT. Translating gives CASRPGRGGNSPLHF.

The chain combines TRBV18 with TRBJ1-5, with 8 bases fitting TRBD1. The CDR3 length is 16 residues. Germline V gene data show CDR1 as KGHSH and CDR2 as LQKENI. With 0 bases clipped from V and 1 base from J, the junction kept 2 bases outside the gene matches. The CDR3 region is CASSPPGQESNQPQHF. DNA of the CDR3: TGTGCCAGCTCACCACCGGGACAGGAAAGCAATCAGCCCCAGCATTTT. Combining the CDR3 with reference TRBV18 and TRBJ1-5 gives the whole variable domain NAGVMQNPRHLVRRRGQEARLRCSPMKGHSHVYWYRQLPEEGLKFMVYLQKENIIDESGMPKERFSAEFPKEGPSILRIQQVVRGDSAAYFCASSPPGQESNQPQHFGDGTRLSIL.

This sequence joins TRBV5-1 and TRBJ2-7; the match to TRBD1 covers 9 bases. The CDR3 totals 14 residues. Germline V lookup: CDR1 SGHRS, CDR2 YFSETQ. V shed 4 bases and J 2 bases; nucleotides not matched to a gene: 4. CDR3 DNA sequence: TGCGCCAGCAGCCCCGGGACAGGGCCCTACGAGCAGTACTTC. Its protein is CASSPGTGPYEQYF.

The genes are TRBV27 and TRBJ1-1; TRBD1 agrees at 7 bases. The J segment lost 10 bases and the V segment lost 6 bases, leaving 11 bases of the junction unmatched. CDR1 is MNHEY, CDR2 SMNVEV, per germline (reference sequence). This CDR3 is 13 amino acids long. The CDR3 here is CASSQNRGYTAFF. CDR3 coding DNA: TGTGCCAGCAGCCAGAACAGGGGATACACAGCTTTCTTT.

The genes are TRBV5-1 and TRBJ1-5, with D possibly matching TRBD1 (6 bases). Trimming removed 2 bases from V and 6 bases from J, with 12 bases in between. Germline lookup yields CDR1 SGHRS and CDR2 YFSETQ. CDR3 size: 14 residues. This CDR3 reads CASSLTGIAQPQHF. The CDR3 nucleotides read TGCGCCAGCAGCTTAACAGGGATAGCTCAGCCCCAGCATTTT.